The text below deals with one TCR beta chain. This clonotype came up many times. Its antigen is still unknown. Base qualities are not at hand, and no much larger clone is one base apart. This beta chain represents an off-target read in a library built for alpha chains; its size is of limited meaning. This specimen belongs to a study of spatial heterogeneity in lung cancer (dated by TCRdb to between 2018 and 2021). About the investigation overall: Beta-chain transcripts were consistently detected in greater numbers than alpha-chain transcripts, which likely reflects a higher abundance of beta-chain transcripts. Both alpha and beta chains were TCR-sequenced in 200 or so tumor regions, roughly 70 matched nontumor lung samples and 45 to 60 PBMC samples obtained at surgery. Nonsynonymous mutation counts, determined by whole-exome sequencing of tumor tissue, were related to TCR repertoire features. In the raw uncorrected reads, each unique combination of TCR and UMI appeared more than ten times on average. The study quantitatively compared TCR alpha and beta repertoires across multiple tumor regions, matched nontumor lung and blood in non-small cell lung cancer. Points the paper makes about the study in general: Confirming at a functional level the hypothesis that regional TCRs recognize regional mutations was considered to require additional single-cell paired TCR alpha and beta sequencing.

Explained via the paper, the time point label denotes: sample taken at primary tumor resection. For TCR sequencing, whole RNA was extracted from tumor and nontumor lung tissue, or from cryopreserved PBMC samples, and no cell sorting was done. Donors were around 71 patients with early-stage, untreated non-small cell lung cancer from the lung TRACERx cohort. Only patients with enough RNA available from two or more tumor regions were chosen for TCR sequencing. Library method: 5' RACE. The sequencing machine was a NextSeq 500. To allow correction of PCR and sequencing errors, the TCR library protocol tagged every TCR cDNA molecule with a unique molecular identifier. Turning to the authors' computational methods: TCR identification, UMI-based error correction and CDR3 extraction were performed with Decombinator tools. Expanded TCRs were defined as those above a frequency of 2 per 1,000, corresponding to the top 1% of the tumor frequency distribution. Renyi diversity was calculated using the R vegan package after each repertoire was subsampled 100 times to 5,000 TCRs. CDR3 similarity networks were constructed using string-kernel similarity of amino acid triplets, with links drawn between CDR3s whose pairwise similarity was above 0.82. TCRdb passed the public sequencing reads through fastp at Q25 and MiXCR, retaining productive beta sequences. Entries are consolidated by CDR3 protein sequence, retaining the most common genes and DNA. The authors' filters were not applied to this entry. The sample contains approximately 13,000 distinct CDR3 sequences, about 5.6% of them found a single time. About 35% of the sample lies in the top ten.

The germline V gene yields ENHRY for CDR1 and SYGVKD for CDR2. Germline trimming: 6 bases from V, 7 bases from J; junction bases outside gene matches: 24. The CDR3 holds 20 amino acids from the cysteine to the phenylalanine. The only DNA kept is the CDR3, 60 bases in frame from the first base. This sequence originates from a human donor with early-stage non-small cell lung cancer. Recombination connected TRBV10-3 to TRBJ1-6; TRBD1 fits 7 bases in the junction. Material: lung tumor tissue, obtained at surgery. The CDR3 protein sequence reads: CAIRGGEGARTYNKNSPLHF. The nucleotide sequence is given as TGTGCCATCAGGGGCGGGGAGGGGGCGCGAACCTACAACAAGAATTCACCCCTCCACTTT.